This T cell receptor beta chain was obtained from a study of Ad26.COV2.S vaccination and SARS-CoV-2 variants. Study-level background: COV1001, an Ad26.COV2.S trial, supplied this vaccine-arm donor. The study gave Ad26.COV2.S intramuscularly, once or twice 56 days apart. Study findings and constraints: With respect to non-spike TCR breadth, vaccine and placebo recipients were similar.

Points on this clone: What it binds is unknown.

Treatment defined: roughly 20 received Ad26.COV2.S at low or high dose, single or two shots; 5 received placebo; per-sample allocation not given. Day 63 after the first injection of vaccine or placebo was the sampling time. Ad26.COV2.S expressed prefusion-stabilized spike from the original Wuhan strain. V dropped 2 bases and J dropped 0 bases, with 8 bases sitting between them. Germline CDR1 and CDR2: KGHSH and LQKENI. The CDR3 runs to 14 residues. Data came from immunoSEQ multiplex PCR; TCRdb stores just in-frame clones and leaves some out. The table has some 350,000 clones, roughly 88% seen once. This sequence joins TRBV18 and TRBJ2-7; no reliable D call. Sequencing used peripheral blood, obtained in a trial of Ad26.COV2.S vaccine versus placebo. The TCR was taken from a person between 18 and 65 years old who received the Ad26.COV2.S COVID-19 vaccine or a placebo. CDR3 sequence: CASSPGRNSYEQYF. CDR3 DNA: TGTGCCAGCTCACCAGGCAGAAACTCCTACGAGCAGTACTTC.